The entry that follows covers one TCR beta chain sequence. It lacks a known antigen. Base qualities were left out, and no much larger clone turns up one base away. The CDR3 runs 14 amino acids, cysteine and phenylalanine included. Only the CDR3 portion is preserved as DNA: 42 bases, with reading frame beginning at the first base. V was cut back by 0 bases and J by 6 bases, leaving a gap of 10 bases between them. CDR1 and CDR2 are drawn from the germline V gene: SGHDT, YYEEEE. The data were obtained in a study of radiation and T cells in renal cell carcinoma (TCRdb year 2020). In terms of the full investigation: Samples came from a clinical trial, in which primary renal cell carcinomas received 15 Gy stereotactic body radiation therapy followed by nephrectomy 4 weeks later. In total, 50 or so samples underwent TCR beta sequencing: approximately 26 tumors plus 27 peripheral blood samples. A total of about 3.8 million unique CDR3 nucleotide sequences, encoding around 2.7 million unique CDR3 amino acid sequences, were found across all 53 samples.

What the research found in general, with its limitations: The single-armed trial design could not address effects of radiation dose or scheduling on the TCR repertoire. An increase in top tumor clonotypes in blood was observed from baseline to 2 weeks post-radiation, followed by contraction by 4 weeks, which was taken to suggest transient expansion of tumor-resident clones. Dynamics of the blood repertoire were not tracked past 4 weeks after treatment. No pretreatment tumor biopsies were available, so the baseline intratumoral presence of clonotypes could not be determined.

The immunoSEQ kit was used, according to the manufacturer's recommendations, to generate TCR beta libraries from genomic DNA. Library preparation used a first multiplex PCR with proprietary primers, then a second PCR adding unique barcodes, with bead cleanups after each round. A kit-provided positive control reaction and a negative control reaction were included in every sample batch. The final libraries were assessed on an Agilent 4200 TapeStation D1000 ScreenTape, pooled by volume, and quantified by qPCR. Sequencing was performed on an Illumina NextSeq500 with a MidOutput 150-cycle cartridge, and 156 Read1 and 15 Index1 cycles were run with kit custom primers. The pooled library was loaded at roughly 0.92 pM with an approximately 18% PhiX control spike-in. Regarding the original processing steps: Vendor-processed data were analyzed in R, and a clonotype was defined as all T cells sharing the same CDR3 nucleotide sequence. In the clone abundance analyses, frequencies were normalized to the 10,000 most abundant clones in each sample. Public T cell clones, averaging fewer than five per sample, were removed before analysis. Tumor-enriched clonotypes and baseline blood-enriched clonotypes were defined as those with an abundance difference of at least 32-fold between compartments. Clonotypes expanded or contracted between blood time points were identified with a beta-binomial differential abundance model. Similarity between tumor and blood repertoires was quantified using the Baroni-Urbani and Buser coefficient, and groups were compared with two-tailed Wilcoxon tests in R. TCRdb took over this immuneACCESS table, retaining in-frame rearrangements with V and J assigned. Such tables are incomplete; in checked studies, under half of the missing clones stem from an unresolved V gene, and the remainder is unexplained. The V and J calls and clone size were taken over from that table, and D and trimming were inferred from the DNA. This sample lists about 91,000 clones; about 79% were detected once. The top ten clones comprise 5% to 8% of the sample.

The time point label for this specimen denotes: baseline pretreatment blood. The label giving this sample's treatment or condition can be read as: 15 Gy SBRT to primary tumor, nephrectomy 4 weeks later. Serial peripheral blood from radiation-treated patients was sampled at baseline, 2 weeks and 4 weeks after SBRT to track tumor-enriched clonotypes. Every patient had renal cell carcinoma of clear cell pathology. Genomic DNA for TCR sequencing was prepared using the QIAamp DNA Blood Mini Kit (Qiagen). The analyses included only samples that passed all quality control checks. The sample in question was blood, obtained from a patient whose treatment included radiotherapy and nephrectomy. The chain joins TRBV5-6 to TRBJ1-5; TRBD1 is a weak D gene call, 5 bases matching. The sequence derives from a man aged 55-75 years with renal cell carcinoma. This receptor has the CDR3 CASSLAHGAQPQHF. DNA sequence: TGTGCCAGCAGCTTGGCACATGGGGCTCAGCCCCAGCATTTT.